This T cell receptor (beta chain) was identified in a study of cytomegalovirus exposure and HLA in healthy donors. Study outcomes and limitations: In vitro assays verified that a few CMV-associated chains recognized CMV antigens specifically. Most TCR sequences showed up rarely, but some public TCRs showed up in many donors. The TCR clusters that emerged in the first cohort tended, a later analysis found, to co-occur in the 110 or so validation repertoires.

The data were produced by immunoSEQ multiplex PCR, yet TCRdb's version contains in-frame clones alone and is incomplete. The sample carries some 60,000 clones, around 95% recorded once. A word on this clone: Its antigen remains unidentified.

Sequencing used PBMCs. The clonotype was recovered from a young man in good health and CMV-seropositive.

The CDR3 nucleotides are TGTGCCAGCTTACGGACAGGGCCTTACAATGAGCAGTTCTTC. Its translation is CASLRTGPYNEQFF. The chain carries TRBV7-9 and TRBJ2-1, with 8 bases aligning to TRBD1. The CDR3 loop spans 14 amino acids. Germline CDR1 and CDR2: SEHNR and FQNEAQ (reference sequence). V shed 8 bases, J shed 4 bases, and the junction held 7 bases outside the gene matches.